This TCR beta chain came from a study of blood T cells in healthy people across ages. Study conclusions and caveats: Naive T cell percentage strongly correlated with TCR beta diversity. Donors of long life had a larger count of naive CD4+ cells and greater diversity than aged donors.

Healthy Caucasian individuals from Russia aged about 6 to 95 served as donors. Germline values: CDR1 LNHDA, CDR2 SQIVND (reference sequence). The V segment lost 4 bases and the J segment 11 bases; nucleotides outside the gene matches: 5. This CDR3 spans 12 amino acids. Turning to this clonotype: The antigen is undetermined.

The second PCR ran roughly 6 to 11 cycles with a sample-barcoded 5' primer and J-beta primers. Each cDNA was tagged by a template-switch adaptor containing 12 random nucleotides. MiXCR was run by TCRdb on the 5' RACE reads, yielding one entry per CDR3 protein. This table holds roughly 800,000 distinct CDR3 sequences, roughly 34% found once. Specimen: blood. The receptor was derived from a man younger than 35 in good health. This chain connects TRBV19 to TRBJ1-1, with 9 bases aligning to TRBD1. This CDR3 is CASSTRTGAAFF. CDR3 DNA sequence: TGTGCCAGTAGTACCAGGACAGGGGCGGCTTTCTTT. The whole variable domain, filled in from reference TRBV19 and TRBJ1-1, reads DGGITQSPKYLFRKEGQNVTLSCEQNLNHDAMYWYRQDPGQGLRLIYYSQIVNDFQKGDIAEGYSVSREKKESFPLTVTSAQKNPTAFYLCASSTRTGAAFFGQGTRLTVV.